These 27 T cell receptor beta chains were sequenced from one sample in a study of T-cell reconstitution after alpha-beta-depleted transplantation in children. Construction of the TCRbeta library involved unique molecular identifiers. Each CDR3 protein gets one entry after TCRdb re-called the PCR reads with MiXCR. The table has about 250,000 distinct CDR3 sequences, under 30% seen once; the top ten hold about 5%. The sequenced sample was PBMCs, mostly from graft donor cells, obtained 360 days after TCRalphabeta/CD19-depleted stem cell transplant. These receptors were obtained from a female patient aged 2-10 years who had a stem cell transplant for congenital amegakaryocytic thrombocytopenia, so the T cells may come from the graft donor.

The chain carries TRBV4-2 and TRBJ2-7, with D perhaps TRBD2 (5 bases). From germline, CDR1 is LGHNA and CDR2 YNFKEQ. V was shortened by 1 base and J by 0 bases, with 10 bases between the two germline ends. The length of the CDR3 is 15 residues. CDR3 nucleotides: TGTGCCAGCAGCCAAGGCGGGTCAAGCTCCTACGAGCAGTACTTC. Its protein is CASSQGGSSSYEQYF.

The CDR3 DNA reads TGTGCCAGCAGCTTCCAGGACTTTCGCGGGGCGGAGACCCAGTACTTC. It encodes CASSFQDFRGAETQYF. The gene calls are TRBV7-9 and TRBJ2-5; D may be TRBD2 (6 bases). The CDR3 runs 16 residues. From germline, CDR1 is SEHNR and CDR2 FQNEAQ (reference sequence). The V end lost 3 bases, the J end lost 5 bases, and 19 bases lay between the germline ends.

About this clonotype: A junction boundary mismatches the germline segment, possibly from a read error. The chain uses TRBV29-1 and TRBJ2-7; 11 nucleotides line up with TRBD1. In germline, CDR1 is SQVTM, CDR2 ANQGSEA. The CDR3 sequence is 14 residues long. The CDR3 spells CSIDTGTGGYEQYF. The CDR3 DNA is TGCAGCATTGATACCGGGACAGGGGGCTACGAGCAGTACTTC.

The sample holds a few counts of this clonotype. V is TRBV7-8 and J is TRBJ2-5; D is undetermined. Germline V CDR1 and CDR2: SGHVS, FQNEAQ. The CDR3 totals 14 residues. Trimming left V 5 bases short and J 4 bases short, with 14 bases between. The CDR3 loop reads CASSPTGLGETQYF. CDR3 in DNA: TGTGCCAGCAGCCCTACTGGCCTAGGAGAGACCCAGTACTTC.

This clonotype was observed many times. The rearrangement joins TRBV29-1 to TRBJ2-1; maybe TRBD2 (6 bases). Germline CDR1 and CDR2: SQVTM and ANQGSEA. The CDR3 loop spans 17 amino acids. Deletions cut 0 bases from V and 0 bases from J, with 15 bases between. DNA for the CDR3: TGCAGCGTTGAAGATCACGCGGCACTAGCCTCCTACAATGAGCAGTTCTTC. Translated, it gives CSVEDHAALASYNEQFF.

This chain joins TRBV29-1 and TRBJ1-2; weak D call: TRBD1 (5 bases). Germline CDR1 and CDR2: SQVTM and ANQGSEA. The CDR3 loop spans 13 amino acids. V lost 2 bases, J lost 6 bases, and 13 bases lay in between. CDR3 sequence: CSVEIPQGDGYTF. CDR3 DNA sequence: TGCAGCGTTGAAATCCCCCAGGGCGATGGCTACACCTTC.

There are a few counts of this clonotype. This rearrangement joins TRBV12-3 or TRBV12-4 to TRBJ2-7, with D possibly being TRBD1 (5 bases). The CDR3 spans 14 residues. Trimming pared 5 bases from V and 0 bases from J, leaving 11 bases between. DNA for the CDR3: TGTGCCAGCAGTGTAAACAGGAACTCCTACGAGCAGTACTTC. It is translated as CASSVNRNSYEQYF.

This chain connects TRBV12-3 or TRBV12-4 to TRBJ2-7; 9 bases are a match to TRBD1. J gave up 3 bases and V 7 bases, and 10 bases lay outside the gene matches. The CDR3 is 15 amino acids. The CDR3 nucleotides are TGTGCCAGCACCGACGGACAGGGGATTTACTACGAGCAGTACTTC. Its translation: CASTDGQGIYYEQYF.

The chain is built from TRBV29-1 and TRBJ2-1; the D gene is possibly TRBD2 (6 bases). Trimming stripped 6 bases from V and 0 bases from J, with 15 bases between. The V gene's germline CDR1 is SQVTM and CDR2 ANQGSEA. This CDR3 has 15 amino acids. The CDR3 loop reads CSVGWRESSYNEQFF. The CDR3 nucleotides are TGCAGCGTCGGATGGCGGGAATCCTCCTACAATGAGCAGTTCTTC.

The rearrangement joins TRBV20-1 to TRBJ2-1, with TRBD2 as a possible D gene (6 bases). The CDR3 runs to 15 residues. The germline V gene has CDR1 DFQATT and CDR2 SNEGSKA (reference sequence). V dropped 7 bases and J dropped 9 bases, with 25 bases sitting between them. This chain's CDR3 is CSGSPLGLLYGEQFF. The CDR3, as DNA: TGCAGTGGTAGTCCGCTCGGACTACTTTACGGTGAGCAGTTCTTC.

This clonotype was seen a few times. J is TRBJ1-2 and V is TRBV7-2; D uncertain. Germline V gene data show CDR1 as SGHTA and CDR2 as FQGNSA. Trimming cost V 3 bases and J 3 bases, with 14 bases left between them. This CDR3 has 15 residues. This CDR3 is CASSFYRPSDYGYTF. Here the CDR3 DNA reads TGTGCCAGCAGCTTCTATCGACCTTCTGACTATGGCTACACCTTC.

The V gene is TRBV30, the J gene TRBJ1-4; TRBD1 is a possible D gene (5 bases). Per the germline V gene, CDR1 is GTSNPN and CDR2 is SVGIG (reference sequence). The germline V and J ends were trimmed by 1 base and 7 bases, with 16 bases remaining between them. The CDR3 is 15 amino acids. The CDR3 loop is CAWSALVTVGEKLFF. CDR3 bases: TGTGCCTGGAGTGCCCTGGTGACAGTGGGTGAAAAACTGTTTTTT. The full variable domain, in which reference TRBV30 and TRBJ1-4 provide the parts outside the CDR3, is SQTIHQWPATLVQPVGSPLSLECTVEGTSNPNLYWYRQAAGRGLQLLFYSVGIGQISSEVPQNLSASRPQDRQFILSSKKLLLSDSGFYLCAWSALVTVGEKLFFGSGTQLSVL.

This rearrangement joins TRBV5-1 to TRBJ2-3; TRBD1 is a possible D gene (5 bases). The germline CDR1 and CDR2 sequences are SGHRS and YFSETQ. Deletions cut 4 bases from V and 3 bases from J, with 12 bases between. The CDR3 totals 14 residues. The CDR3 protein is CASSTRDVTDTQYF. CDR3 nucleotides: TGCGCCAGCAGCACCAGGGATGTAACAGATACGCAGTATTTT.

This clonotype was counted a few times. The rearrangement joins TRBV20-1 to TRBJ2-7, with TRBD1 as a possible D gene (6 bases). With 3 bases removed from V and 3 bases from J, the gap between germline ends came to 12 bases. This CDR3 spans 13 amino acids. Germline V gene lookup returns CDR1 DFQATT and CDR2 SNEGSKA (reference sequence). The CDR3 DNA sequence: TGCAGTGCTAGTGGCAGGGGTGGCTACGAGCAGTACTTC. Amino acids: CSASGRGGYEQYF.

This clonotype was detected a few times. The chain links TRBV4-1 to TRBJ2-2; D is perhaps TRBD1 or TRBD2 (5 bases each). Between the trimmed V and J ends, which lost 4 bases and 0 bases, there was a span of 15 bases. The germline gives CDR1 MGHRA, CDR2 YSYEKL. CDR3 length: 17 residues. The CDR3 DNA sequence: TGCGCCAGCAGCCCCACGATCCGGGGCGCGAACACCGGGGAGCTGTTTTTT. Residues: CASSPTIRGANTGELFF.

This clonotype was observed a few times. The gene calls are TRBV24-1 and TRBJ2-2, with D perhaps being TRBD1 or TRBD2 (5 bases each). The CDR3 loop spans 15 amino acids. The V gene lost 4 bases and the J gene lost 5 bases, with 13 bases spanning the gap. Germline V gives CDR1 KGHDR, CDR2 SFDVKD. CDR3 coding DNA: TGTGCCACCAGTGAATCCGGGACCCCGACCGGGGAGCTGTTTTTT. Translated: CATSESGTPTGELFF.

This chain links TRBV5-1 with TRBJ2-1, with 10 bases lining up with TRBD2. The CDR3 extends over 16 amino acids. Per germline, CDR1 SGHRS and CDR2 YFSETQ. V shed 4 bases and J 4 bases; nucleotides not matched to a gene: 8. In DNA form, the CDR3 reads TGCGCCAGCAGCGCCAGCAAGACTAGCGGGTACAATGAGCAGTTCTTC. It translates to CASSASKTSGYNEQFF.

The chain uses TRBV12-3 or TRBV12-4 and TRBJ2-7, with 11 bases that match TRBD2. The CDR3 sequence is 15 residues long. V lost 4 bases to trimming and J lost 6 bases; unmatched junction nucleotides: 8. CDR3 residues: CASSSSGTSGGEQYF. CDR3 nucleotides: TGTGCCAGCAGTTCCTCCGGGACTAGCGGCGGCGAGCAGTACTTC.

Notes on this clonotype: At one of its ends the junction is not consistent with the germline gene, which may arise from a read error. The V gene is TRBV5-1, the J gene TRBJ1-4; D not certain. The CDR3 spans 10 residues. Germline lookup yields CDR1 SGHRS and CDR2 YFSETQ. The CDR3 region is CASRRAPTIF. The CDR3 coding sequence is TGCGCCAGCCGCCGTGCGCCGACAATTTTT.

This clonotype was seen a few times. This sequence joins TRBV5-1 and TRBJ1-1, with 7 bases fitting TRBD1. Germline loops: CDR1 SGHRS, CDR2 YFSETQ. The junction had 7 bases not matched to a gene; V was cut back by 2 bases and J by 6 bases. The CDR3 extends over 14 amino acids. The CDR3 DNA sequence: TGCGCCAGCAGCTTCGACAGGGCGGTCTCTGAAGCTTTCTTT. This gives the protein CASSFDRAVSEAFF.

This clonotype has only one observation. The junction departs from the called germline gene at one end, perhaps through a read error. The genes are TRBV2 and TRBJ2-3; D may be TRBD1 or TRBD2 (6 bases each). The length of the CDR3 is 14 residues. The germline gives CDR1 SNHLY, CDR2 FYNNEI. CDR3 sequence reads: CASSAGTSTDMQYF. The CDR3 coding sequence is TGTGCCAGCTCCGCGGGGACAAGCACAGATATGCAGTATTTT.

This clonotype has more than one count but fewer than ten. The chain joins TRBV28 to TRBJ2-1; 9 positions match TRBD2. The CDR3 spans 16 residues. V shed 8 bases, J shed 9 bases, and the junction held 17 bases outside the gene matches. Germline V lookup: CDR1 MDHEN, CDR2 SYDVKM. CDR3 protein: CASSFGGSGSYREQFF. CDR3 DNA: TGTGCCAGCTCTTTCGGGGGTAGCGGGAGTTATCGTGAGCAGTTCTTC.

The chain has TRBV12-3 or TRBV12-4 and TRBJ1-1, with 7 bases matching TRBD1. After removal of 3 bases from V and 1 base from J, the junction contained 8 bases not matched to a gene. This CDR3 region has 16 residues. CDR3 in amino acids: CASSFRQGRSNTEAFF. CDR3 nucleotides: TGTGCCAGCAGTTTCCGACAGGGCCGATCGAACACTGAAGCTTTCTTT.

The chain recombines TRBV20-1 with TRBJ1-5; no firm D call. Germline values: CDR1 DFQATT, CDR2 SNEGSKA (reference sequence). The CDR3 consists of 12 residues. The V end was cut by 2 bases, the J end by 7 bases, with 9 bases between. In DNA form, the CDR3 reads TGCAGTGCTAGACAGACGAAGCAGCCCCAGCATTTT. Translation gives CSARQTKQPQHF.

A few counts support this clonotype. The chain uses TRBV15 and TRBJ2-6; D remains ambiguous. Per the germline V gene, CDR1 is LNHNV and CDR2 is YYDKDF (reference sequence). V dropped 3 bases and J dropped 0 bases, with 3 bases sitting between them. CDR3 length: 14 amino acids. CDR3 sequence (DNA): TGTGCCACCAGCAGCTACTCTGGGGCCAACGTCCTGACTTTC. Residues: CATSSYSGANVLTF.

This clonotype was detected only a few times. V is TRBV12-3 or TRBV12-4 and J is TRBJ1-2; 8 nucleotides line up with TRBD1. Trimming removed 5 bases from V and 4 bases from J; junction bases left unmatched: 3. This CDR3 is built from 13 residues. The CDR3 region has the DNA TGTGCCAGCAGTGTAGGGACAGGCTATGGCTACACCTTC. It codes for CASSVGTGYGYTF.

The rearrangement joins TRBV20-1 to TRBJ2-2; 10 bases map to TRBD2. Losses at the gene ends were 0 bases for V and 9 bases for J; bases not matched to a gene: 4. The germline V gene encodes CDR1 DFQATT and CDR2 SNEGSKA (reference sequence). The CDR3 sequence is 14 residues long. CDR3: CSAREAGGPRELFF. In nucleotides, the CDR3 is TGCAGTGCTAGAGAAGCGGGGGGGCCCCGGGAGCTGTTTTTT.